This T cell receptor beta chain was sequenced for a study of T cell changes during pregnancy in multiple sclerosis. This clone was seen only a few times. The V end was cut by 0 bases, the J end by 5 bases, with 19 bases between. This CDR3 region has 17 residues. The V gene's germline CDR1 is MNHEY and CDR2 SMNVEV (reference sequence). Only in-frame clones appear in the TCRdb table, and some are missing; sequencing was by immunoSEQ multiplex PCR. Found here are 80,000 to 95,000 clones, 93% of them singletons; the top ten hold around 1.4%. This sequence originates from a female donor in good health, enrolled as a control in a pregnancy study. The sequencing used peripheral blood, collected in the third trimester of pregnancy. V usage is TRBV27 and J usage is TRBJ1-2; D is perhaps TRBD1 (6 bases). The CDR3 protein is CASSLSFWDTEWYGYTF. The CDR3 DNA follows: TGTGCCAGCAGTTTATCGTTCTGGGACACCGAGTGGTATGGCTACACCTTC.